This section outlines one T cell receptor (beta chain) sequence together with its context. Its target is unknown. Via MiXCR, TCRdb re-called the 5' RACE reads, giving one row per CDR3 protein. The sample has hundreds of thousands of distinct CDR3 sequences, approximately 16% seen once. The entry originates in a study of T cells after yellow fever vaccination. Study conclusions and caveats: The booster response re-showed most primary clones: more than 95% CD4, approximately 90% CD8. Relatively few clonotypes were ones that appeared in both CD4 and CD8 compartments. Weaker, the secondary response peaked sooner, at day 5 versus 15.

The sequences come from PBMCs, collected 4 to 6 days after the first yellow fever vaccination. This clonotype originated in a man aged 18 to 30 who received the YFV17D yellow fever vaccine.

CDR3 coding DNA: TGCGCCAGCAGCGTCGCCAGGGGAAATGAGCAGTTCTTC. Protein: CASSVARGNEQFF. The rearrangement uses TRBV4-1 and TRBJ2-1; weak D call: TRBD1 (6 bases). V lost 5 bases and J lost 7, with 12 bases in between. Germline CDR1 and CDR2: MGHRA and YSYEKL. The length of the CDR3 is 13 residues.